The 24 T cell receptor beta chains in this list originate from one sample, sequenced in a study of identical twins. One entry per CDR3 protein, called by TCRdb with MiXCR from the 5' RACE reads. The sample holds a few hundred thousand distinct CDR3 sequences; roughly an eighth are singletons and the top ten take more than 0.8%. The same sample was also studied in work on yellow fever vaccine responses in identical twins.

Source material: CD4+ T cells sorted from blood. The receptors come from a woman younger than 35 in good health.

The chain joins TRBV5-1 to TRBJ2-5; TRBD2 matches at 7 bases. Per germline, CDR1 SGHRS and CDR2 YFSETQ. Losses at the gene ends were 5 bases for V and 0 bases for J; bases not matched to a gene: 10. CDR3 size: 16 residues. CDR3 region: CASSPGGTQYQETQYF. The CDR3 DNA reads TGCGCCAGCAGTCCCGGGGGGACCCAGTACCAAGAGACCCAGTACTTC.

CDR3 loop: CASSQGTGNEQFF. The CDR3 DNA reads TGTGCCAGCAGCCAAGGGACAGGCAATGAGCAGTTCTTC. This chain uses TRBV7-9 with TRBJ2-1; TRBD1 aligns across 8 bases. The CDR3 spans 13 residues. V gave up 5 bases and J gave up 6 bases; unmatched junction bases: 3. In germline, CDR1 is SEHNR, CDR2 FQNEAQ (reference sequence).

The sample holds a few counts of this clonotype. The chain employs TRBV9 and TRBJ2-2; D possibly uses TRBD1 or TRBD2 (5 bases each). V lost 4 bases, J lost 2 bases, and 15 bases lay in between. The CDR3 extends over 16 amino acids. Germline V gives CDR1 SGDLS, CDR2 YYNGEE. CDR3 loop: CASSPRGDPNTGELFF. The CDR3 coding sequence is TGTGCCAGCAGCCCGAGAGGGGACCCAAACACCGGGGAGCTGTTTTTT.

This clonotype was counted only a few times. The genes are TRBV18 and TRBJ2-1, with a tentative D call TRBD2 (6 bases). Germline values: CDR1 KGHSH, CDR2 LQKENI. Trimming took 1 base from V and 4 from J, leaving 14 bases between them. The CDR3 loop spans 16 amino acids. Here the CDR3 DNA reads TGTGCCAGCTCACCACAGGTCGGGAGATCGTACAATGAGCAGTTCTTC. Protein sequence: CASSPQVGRSYNEQFF.

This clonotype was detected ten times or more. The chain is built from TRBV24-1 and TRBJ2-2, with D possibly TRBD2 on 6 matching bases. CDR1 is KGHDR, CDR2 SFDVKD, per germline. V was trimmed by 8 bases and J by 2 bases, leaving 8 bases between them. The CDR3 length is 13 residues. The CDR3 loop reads CATTGGNTGELFF. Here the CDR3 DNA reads TGTGCCACCACCGGGGGTAACACCGGGGAGCTGTTTTTT.

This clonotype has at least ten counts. The CDR3 region is CASSLDKGGKRAGEQFF. The CDR3 nucleotides read TGTGCCAGCAGCTTAGATAAAGGAGGGAAGCGGGCGGGAGAGCAGTTCTTC. This chain joins TRBV11-2 and TRBJ2-1; D may be TRBD2 (6 bases). The CDR3 covers 17 residues. Trimming pared 0 bases from V and 10 bases from J, leaving 22 bases between. Germline CDR1 and CDR2: SGHAT and FQNNGV.

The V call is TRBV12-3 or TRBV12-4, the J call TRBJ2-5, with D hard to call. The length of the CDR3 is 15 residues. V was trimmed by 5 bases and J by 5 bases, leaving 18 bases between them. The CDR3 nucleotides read TGTGCCAGCAGTCCCGCTGCGGTGGTGGGTGAGACCCAGTACTTC. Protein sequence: CASSPAAVVGETQYF.

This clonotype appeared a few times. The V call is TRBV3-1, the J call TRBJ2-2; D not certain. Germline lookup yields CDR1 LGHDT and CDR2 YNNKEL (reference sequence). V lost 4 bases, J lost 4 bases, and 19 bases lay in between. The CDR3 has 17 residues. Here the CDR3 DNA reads TGTGCCAGCAGCCGAAAGATTGGTGGCAGGTCCACCGGGGAGCTGTTTTTT. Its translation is CASSRKIGGRSTGELFF. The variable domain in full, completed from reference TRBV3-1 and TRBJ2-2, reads DTAVSQTPKYLVTQMGNDKSIKCEQNLGHDTMYWYKQDSKKFLKIMFSYNNKELIINETVPNRFSPKSPDKAHLNLHINSLELGDSAVYFCASSRKIGGRSTGELFFGEGSRLTVL.

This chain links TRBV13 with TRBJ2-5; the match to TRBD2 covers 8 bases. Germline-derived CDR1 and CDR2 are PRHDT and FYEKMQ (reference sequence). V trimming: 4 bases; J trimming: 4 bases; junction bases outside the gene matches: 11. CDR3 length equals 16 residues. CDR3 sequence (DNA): TGTGCCAGCAGCTCCCGGACTAGCTCGTTCGGAGAGACCCAGTACTTC. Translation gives CASSSRTSSFGETQYF. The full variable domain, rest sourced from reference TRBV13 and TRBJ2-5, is AAGVIQSPRHLIKEKRETATLKCYPIPRHDTVYWYQQGPGQDPQFLISFYEKMQSDKGSIPDRFSAQQFSDYHSELNMSSLELGDSALYFCASSSRTSSFGETQYFGPGTRLLVL.

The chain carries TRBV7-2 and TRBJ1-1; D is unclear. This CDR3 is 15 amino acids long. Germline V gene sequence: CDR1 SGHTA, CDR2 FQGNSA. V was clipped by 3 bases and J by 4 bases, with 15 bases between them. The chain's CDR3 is CASSFKVWVITEAFF. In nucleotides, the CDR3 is TGTGCCAGCAGCTTCAAGGTTTGGGTGATCACTGAAGCTTTCTTT.

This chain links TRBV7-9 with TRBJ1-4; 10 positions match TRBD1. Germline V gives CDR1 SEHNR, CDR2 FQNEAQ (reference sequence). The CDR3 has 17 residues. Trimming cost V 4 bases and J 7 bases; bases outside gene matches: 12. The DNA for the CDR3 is TGTGCCAGCAGCTCGCATGCAGGGACAGGGGTCGGTGAAAAACTGTTTTTT. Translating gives CASSSHAGTGVGEKLFF.

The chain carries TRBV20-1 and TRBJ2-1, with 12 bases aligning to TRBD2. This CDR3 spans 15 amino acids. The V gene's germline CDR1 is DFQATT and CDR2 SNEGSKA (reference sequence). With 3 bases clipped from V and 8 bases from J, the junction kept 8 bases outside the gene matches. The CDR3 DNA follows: TGCAGTGCTAGTTCTTCCGGGACTAGCGGGTATGAGCAGTTCTTC. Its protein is CSASSSGTSGYEQFF.

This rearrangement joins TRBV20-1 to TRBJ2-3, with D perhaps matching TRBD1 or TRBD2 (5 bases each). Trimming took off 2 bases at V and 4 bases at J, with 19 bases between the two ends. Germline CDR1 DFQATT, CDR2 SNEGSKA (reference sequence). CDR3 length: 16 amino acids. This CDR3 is CSARKTGTVTPDTQYF. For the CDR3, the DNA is TGCAGTGCTAGAAAAACCGGGACCGTGACGCCAGATACGCAGTATTTT.

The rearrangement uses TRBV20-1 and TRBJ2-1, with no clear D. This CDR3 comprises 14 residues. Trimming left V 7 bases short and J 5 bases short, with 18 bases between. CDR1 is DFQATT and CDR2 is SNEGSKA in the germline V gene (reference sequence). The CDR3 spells CSGQELIVHNEQFF. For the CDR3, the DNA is TGCAGTGGCCAGGAGCTAATCGTCCACAATGAGCAGTTCTTC.

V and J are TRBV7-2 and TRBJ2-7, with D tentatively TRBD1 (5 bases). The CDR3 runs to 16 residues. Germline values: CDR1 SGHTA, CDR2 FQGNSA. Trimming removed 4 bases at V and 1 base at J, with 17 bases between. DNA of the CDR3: TGTGCCAGCAGCTACACCGGAAGGGGAAGGTCCTACGAGCAGTACTTC. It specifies CASSYTGRGRSYEQYF.

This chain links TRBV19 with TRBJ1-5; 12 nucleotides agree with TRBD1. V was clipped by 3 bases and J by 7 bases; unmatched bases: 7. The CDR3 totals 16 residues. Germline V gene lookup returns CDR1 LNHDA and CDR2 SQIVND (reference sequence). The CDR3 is CASSIRDRGREQPQHF. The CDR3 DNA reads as TGTGCCAGTAGTATCCGGGACAGGGGGCGCGAACAGCCCCAGCATTTT.

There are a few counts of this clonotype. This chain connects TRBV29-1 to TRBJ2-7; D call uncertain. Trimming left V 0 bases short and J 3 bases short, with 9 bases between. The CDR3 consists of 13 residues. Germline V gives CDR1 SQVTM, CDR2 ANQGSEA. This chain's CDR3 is CSVEDSPGYEQYF. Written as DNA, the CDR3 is TGCAGCGTTGAAGACTCCCCGGGCTACGAGCAGTACTTC.

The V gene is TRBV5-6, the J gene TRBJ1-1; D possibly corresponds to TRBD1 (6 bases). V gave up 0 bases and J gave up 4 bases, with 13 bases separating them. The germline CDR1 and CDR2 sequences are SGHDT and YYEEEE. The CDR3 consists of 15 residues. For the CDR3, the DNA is TGTGCCAGCAGCTTGGGCGGGGGGCCCCTCACTGAAGCTTTCTTT. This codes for CASSLGGGPLTEAFF.

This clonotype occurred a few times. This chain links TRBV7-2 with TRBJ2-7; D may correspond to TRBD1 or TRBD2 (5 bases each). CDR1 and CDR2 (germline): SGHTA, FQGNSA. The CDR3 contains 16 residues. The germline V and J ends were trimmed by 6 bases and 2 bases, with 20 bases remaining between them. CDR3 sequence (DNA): TGTGCCAGCAGTTTCCCCCCGGGACGGGGTACCTACGAGCAGTACTTC. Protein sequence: CASSFPPGRGTYEQYF. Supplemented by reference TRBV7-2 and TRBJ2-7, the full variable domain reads GAGVSQSPSNKVTEKGKDVELRCDPISGHTALYWYRQSLGQGLEFLIYFQGNSAPDKSGLPSDRFSAERTGGSVSTLTIQRTQQEDSAVYLCASSFPPGRGTYEQYFGPGTRLTVT.

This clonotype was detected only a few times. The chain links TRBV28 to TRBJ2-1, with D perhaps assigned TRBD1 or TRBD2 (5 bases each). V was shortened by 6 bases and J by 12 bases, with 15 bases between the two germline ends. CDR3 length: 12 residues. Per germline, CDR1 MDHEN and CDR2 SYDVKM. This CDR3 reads CASRGTVTVQFF. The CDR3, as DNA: TGTGCCAGCAGAGGGACGGTTACGGTGCAGTTCTTC.

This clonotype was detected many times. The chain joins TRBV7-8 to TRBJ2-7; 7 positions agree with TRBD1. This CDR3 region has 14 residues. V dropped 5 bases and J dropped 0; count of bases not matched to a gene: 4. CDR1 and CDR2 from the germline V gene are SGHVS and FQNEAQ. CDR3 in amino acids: CASSRGTASYEQYF. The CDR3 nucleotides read TGTGCCAGCAGCCGTGGGACAGCCTCCTACGAGCAGTACTTC.

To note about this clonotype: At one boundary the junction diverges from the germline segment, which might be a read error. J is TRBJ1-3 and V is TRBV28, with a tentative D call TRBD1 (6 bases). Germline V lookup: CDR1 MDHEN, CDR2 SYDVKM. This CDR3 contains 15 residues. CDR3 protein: CASSLGTTAGNTIYF. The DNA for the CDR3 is TGTGCCAGCAGCCTCGGGACAACCGCTGGCAACACCATATATTTT.

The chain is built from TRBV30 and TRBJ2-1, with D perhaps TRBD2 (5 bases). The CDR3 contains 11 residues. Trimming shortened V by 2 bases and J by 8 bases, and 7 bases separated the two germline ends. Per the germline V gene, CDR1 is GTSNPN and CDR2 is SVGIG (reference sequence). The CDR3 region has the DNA TGTGCCTGGAGTTCTAGCTATGAGCAGTTCTTC. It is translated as CAWSSSYEQFF.

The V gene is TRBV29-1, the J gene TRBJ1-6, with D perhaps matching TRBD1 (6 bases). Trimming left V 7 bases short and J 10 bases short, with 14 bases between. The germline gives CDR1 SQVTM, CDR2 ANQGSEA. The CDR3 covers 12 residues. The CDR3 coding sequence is TGCAGCGCCAGGGAGGGGGAATCACCCCTCCACTTT. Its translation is CSAREGESPLHF.